This T cell receptor beta chain was recovered during a study of shared clonotypes between healthy human individuals. Only Caucasian adults living in Nashville, Tennessee served as donors. The method was immunoSEQ multiplex PCR; TCRdb's version includes in-frame clones alone and lacks a portion of them. The table records 2 million to 2.5 million clones, roughly 93% of them present only once. This TCR was sampled from a man in his late teens or twenties in good health. Some clones in this sample may be carry-over from other donors' samples. Sequenced material: naive CD4+ T cells from PBMCs. Documented subset: CD45RA+ positively selected.

The CDR3 reads CASSLYLGTEAFF. The CDR3 DNA follows: TGTGCCAGCAGCTTGTATTTGGGGACTGAAGCTTTCTTT. The chain couples TRBV5-6 to TRBJ1-1, with D uncertain. V lost 1 base, J lost 5 bases, and 9 bases lay in between. The CDR3 covers 13 residues. CDR1 is SGHDT and CDR2 is YYEEEE in the germline V gene.